The T cell receptor beta chain under discussion was sequenced for a study of control samples from healthy donors and cancer patients. Germline V lookup: CDR1 KGHDR, CDR2 SFDVKD. CDR3 size: 15 residues. V dropped 4 bases and J dropped 2 bases, with 12 bases sitting between them. Sequencing used immunoSEQ multiplex PCR; TCRdb keeps in-frame clones, though not all of them. Of about 84,000 clones listed, roughly 89% are singletons. This chain links TRBV24-1 with TRBJ2-3; D possibly matches TRBD1 or TRBD2 (5 bases each). Material: blood. This receptor was obtained from a man aged 30 to 45 in good health. Here the CDR3 DNA reads TGTGCCACCAGTGAGAGGGACCAGCACACAGATACGCAGTATTTT. Translating it yields CATSERDQHTDTQYF.